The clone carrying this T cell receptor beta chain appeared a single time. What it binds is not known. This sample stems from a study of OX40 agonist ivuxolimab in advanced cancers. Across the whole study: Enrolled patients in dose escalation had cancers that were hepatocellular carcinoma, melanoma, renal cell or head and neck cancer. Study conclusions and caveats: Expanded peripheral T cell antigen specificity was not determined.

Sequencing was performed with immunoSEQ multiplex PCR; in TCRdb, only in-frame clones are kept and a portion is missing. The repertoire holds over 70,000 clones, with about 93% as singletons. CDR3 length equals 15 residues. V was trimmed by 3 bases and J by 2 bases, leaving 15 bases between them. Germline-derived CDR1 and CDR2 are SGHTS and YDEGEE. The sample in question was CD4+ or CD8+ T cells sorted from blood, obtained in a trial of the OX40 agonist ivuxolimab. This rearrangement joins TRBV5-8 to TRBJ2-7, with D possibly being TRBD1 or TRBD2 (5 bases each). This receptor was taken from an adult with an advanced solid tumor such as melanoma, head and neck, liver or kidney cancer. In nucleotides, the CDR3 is TGTGCCAGCAGCTGGGATGACAGCGGACCCTACGAGCAGTACTTC. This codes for CASSWDDSGPYEQYF.